This T cell receptor beta chain was identified in a study of blood T cell repertoires in COVID-19. The data were produced by immunoSEQ multiplex PCR, yet TCRdb's version contains in-frame clones alone and is incomplete. The sample yields about 240,000 clones, roughly 87% seen once. V shed 3 bases and J shed 7 bases, with 9 bases lying between them. This CDR3 has 13 residues. The V gene's germline CDR1 is MNHEY and CDR2 SMNVEV (reference sequence). The sequence derives from a woman between 25 and 40 years old with acute COVID-19. The chain recombines TRBV27 with TRBJ2-2, with D possibly being TRBD1 (6 bases). Sequencing input: PBMCs or T cells enriched from blood (not recorded which). The CDR3 sequence: CASSFGGLGELFF. DNA for the CDR3: TGTGCCAGCAGTTTTGGGGGCCTCGGGGAGCTGTTTTTT.